A selection of T cell receptor beta chains follows, all from one sample in a study of early T cells in non-severe SARS-CoV-2 infection. TCRdb re-called the 5' RACE reads through MiXCR, storing one row per CDR3 protein. Here the sample spans about 35,000 distinct CDR3 sequences, less than 6% being singletons. Material: whole blood, obtained at baseline. Every receptor here comes from an adult who was a healthcare worker with PCR-confirmed SARS-CoV-2 infection or an uninfected control (not recorded which). Each CDR3 is given without its conserved first and last residue.

v_gene: TRBV5-4; j_gene: TRBJ2-3; CDR3aa: ASRATSRRGGNTDTQY
v_gene: TRBV21-1; j_gene: TRBJ1-2; CDR3aa: ASSKRKGAPFGYT
v_gene: TRBV3-1; j_gene: TRBJ2-2; CDR3aa: ASTLGASRTTGELF
v_gene: TRBV15; j_gene: TRBJ1-2; CDR3aa: ATSRDVGLANYGYT
v_gene: TRBV12-3/TRBV12-4; j_gene: TRBJ2-5; CDR3aa: ASSSGLAAQETQY
v_gene: TRBV20-1; j_gene: TRBJ2-2; CDR3aa: SARPPTGTHTGELF
v_gene: TRBV5-6; j_gene: TRBJ2-7; CDR3aa: ASSRLGTAFTYEQY
v_gene: TRBV7-8; j_gene: TRBJ1-1; CDR3aa: ASSSDGWDTEAF
v_gene: TRBV7-9; j_gene: TRBJ2-7; CDR3aa: ASSHIGGWQY
v_gene: TRBV7-6; j_gene: TRBJ2-2; CDR3aa: ASSLSAGNTGELF
v_gene: TRBV29-1; j_gene: TRBJ2-2; CDR3aa: SVGGVDTGELF
v_gene: TRBV18; j_gene: TRBJ1-4; CDR3aa: ASSPLLKKTNEKLF
v_gene: TRBV7-9; j_gene: TRBJ2-7; CDR3aa: ASRGTDSVYEQY
v_gene: TRBV3-1; j_gene: TRBJ1-3; CDR3aa: ASSRLAWGSRSGNTIY
v_gene: TRBV3-1; j_gene: TRBJ2-4; CDR3aa: ASSQGPLVGGNIQY
v_gene: TRBV5-6; j_gene: TRBJ1-4; CDR3aa: ASSTPGAGGGKLF
v_gene: TRBV6-2/TRBV6-3; j_gene: TRBJ1-1; CDR3aa: ASSRPGQGRSEAF
v_gene: TRBV6-4; j_gene: TRBJ2-2; CDR3aa: ASSDSATGELF
v_gene: TRBV7-9; j_gene: TRBJ2-7; CDR3aa: AILGTSGPYEQY
v_gene: TRBV20-1; j_gene: TRBJ2-7; CDR3aa: SARAWTSGRRGYEQY
v_gene: TRBV18; j_gene: TRBJ1-5; CDR3aa: ASSPGSPNQPQH
v_gene: TRBV2; j_gene: TRBJ2-7; CDR3aa: ASSVEAVSYEQY
v_gene: TRBV4-3; j_gene: TRBJ1-4; CDR3aa: ASSQGGGRTTNEKLF
v_gene: TRBV11-1; j_gene: TRBJ1-5; CDR3aa: ASSPDGTEIQPQH
v_gene: TRBV7-6; j_gene: TRBJ2-1; CDR3aa: ASSFMGSGQF
v_gene: TRBV29-1; j_gene: TRBJ2-7; CDR3aa: SVGGSDYEQY
v_gene: TRBV6-4; j_gene: TRBJ2-2; CDR3aa: ASSEPNTGELF
v_gene: TRBV30; j_gene: TRBJ1-1; CDR3aa: AWINRATGNTEAF
v_gene: TRBV20-1; j_gene: TRBJ2-3; CDR3aa: SARAGGKADTQY
v_gene: TRBV9; j_gene: TRBJ1-2; CDR3aa: ASSSPPDPKYYGYT
v_gene: TRBV20-1; j_gene: TRBJ2-5; CDR3aa: SASGGVQVTQY
v_gene: TRBV5-1; j_gene: TRBJ2-7; CDR3aa: ASSSGLGTPTYEQY
v_gene: TRBV7-2; j_gene: TRBJ2-3; CDR3aa: ASSRSGGTQY
v_gene: TRBV14; j_gene: TRBJ2-1; CDR3aa: ASSQVDSGINEQF
v_gene: TRBV30; j_gene: TRBJ1-2; CDR3aa: AWSVGGGGYT
v_gene: TRBV6-6; j_gene: TRBJ1-6; CDR3aa: ASRRDTPLH
v_gene: TRBV6-5; j_gene: TRBJ1-2; CDR3aa: ASRDRGRNYGYT
v_gene: TRBV5-1; j_gene: TRBJ1-1; CDR3aa: ASSLTQGGMNTEAF
v_gene: TRBV12-5; j_gene: TRBJ2-7; CDR3aa: ASAGGLADSSYEQY
v_gene: TRBV12-3/TRBV12-4; j_gene: TRBJ1-1; CDR3aa: ASSLTRSNTEAF
v_gene: TRBV20-1; j_gene: TRBJ1-2; CDR3aa: SANKGGSHYGYT